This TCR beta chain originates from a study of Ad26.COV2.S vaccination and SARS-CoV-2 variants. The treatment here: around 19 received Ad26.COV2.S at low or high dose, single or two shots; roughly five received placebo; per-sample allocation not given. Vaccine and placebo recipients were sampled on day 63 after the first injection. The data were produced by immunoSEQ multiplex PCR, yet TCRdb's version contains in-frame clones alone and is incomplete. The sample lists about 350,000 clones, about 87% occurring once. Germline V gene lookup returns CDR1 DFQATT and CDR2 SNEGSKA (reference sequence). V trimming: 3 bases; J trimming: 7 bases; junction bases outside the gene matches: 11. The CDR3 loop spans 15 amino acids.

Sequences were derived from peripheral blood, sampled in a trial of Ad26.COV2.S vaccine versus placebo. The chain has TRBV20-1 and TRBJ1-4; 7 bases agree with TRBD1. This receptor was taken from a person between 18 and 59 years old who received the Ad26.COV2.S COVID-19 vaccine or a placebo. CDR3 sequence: CSASGDRVSPEKLFF. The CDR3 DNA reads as TGCAGTGCTAGTGGTGACAGGGTATCTCCTGAAAAACTGTTTTTT.